This T cell receptor (beta chain) stems from a study of blood T cell repertoires in COVID-19. Germline values: CDR1 MGHRA, CDR2 YSYEKL. The CDR3 is 14 amino acids. Trimming cost V 5 bases and J 1 base, with 11 bases left between them. Using immunoSEQ multiplex PCR, the repertoire was profiled, and TCRdb retains in-frame clones only, with some absent. The table has approximately 300,000 clones, around 84% seen once. Assignment of participants to cohorts was predicated upon participant-reported clinical history. The origin of this receptor is a man younger than 40 who had recovered from COVID-19. J is TRBJ2-5 and V is TRBV4-1; perhaps TRBD1 as D (6 bases). Sequencing was done on a sample of PBMCs or T cells enriched from blood (not recorded which). CDR3 amino acids: CASSDTGTQETQYF. CDR3 sequence (DNA): TGCGCCAGCAGCGACACAGGGACCCAAGAGACCCAGTACTTC.